The sequence of this T cell receptor (beta chain) was determined in a study of blood T cell repertoires in COVID-19 (dated by TCRdb to 2019 to 2021). General notes on the study: Samples from collaborators originated in the United States, Italy and Spain and spanned both the acute and convalescent phases of COVID-19. Sample metadata almost always included a de-identified subject ID, COVID-19 status, age in years and sex. The material from the prospective study consisted of cDNA or gDNA derived from T cells, B-cell-depleted T cells, or PBMCs. Subjects who had been exposed to COVID-19, were actively infected with it, or had recovered from it provided the deeply sampled blood TCRbeta repertoires that made up the dataset. The samples were drawn from the first 160 participants of the ongoing ImmuneRACE study and from over a thousand subjects provided by 6 global collaborators. Where HLA class I and class II types were available, the types were taken from metadata supplied by the sample provider, not from assay-based typing. A freely available public database, intended as a resource for researchers studying the immune response to SARS-CoV-2, is where the repertoires were released. General conclusions and limits of the study: The amount of clinical and demographic metadata varied by source and participant and was provided uncurated.

For this clone: Its antigen is still unknown. No base quality information exists; no much larger clone differs at one position.

Participants in the prospective study were aged 18 to 89 years, lived in about two dozen United States geographic areas, and enrolled through a virtual design. To assign participants to cohorts, the prospective study relied on clinical history that participants themselves reported in a screening survey and a study questionnaire. Recovered participants in ImmuneRACE Cohort 3 were defined by two consecutive negative NP/OP PCR tests, clearance by a healthcare professional, or resolution of symptoms. In the prospective study, mobile phlebotomists collected whole blood, serum and a nasopharyngeal or oropharyngeal swab from each participant. Participants in the prospective study had the option to provide additional blood draws and questionnaires over a roughly 2-month period. Prospective study blood samples were shipped either frozen or at room temperature before DNA extraction. The immunoSEQ Assay, a bias-controlled multiplex PCR, was used to amplify TCRbeta CDR3 regions from genomic DNA. As for how the authors treated the data: The number of nucleated cells in each sample was estimated from the amplification of reference gene primers within the assay. To quantify the absolute abundance of each unique TCRbeta CDR3 rearrangement, sequence reads were collapsed and filtered. For each sample, productive Simpson clonality was calculated as the square root of Simpson's diversity index over productive rearrangements. TCRdb took over this immuneACCESS table, retaining in-frame rearrangements with V and J assigned. Such tables are incomplete; in checked studies, under half of the missing clones stem from an unresolved V gene, and the remainder is unexplained. Clone size and the V and J calls come from that table; the DNA yielded D and trimming. This sample gives roughly 300,000 clones in total; approximately 87% of them show up just once. The ten largest clones represent approximately 5.3% of the sample.

Sequenced material: PBMCs or T cells enriched from blood (not recorded which). The TCR comes from a woman in her thirties who had recovered from COVID-19.

The CDR3 here reads CASSESLPGWHEQFF. In nucleotide form, the sequence is TGTGCCAGCAGTGAGAGTCTGCCAGGGTGGCATGAGCAGTTCTTC. Here the chain combines TRBV6-1 and TRBJ2-1; the D segment could be TRBD1, given 5 matching bases. V drops 3 bases and J drops 8 bases, leaving 17 bases in between. The CDR3 spans 15 residues, from the cysteine through the phenylalanine. Only the CDR3 part of the read is kept: 45 bases, read in frame from the first base. According to the germline V gene, CDR1 reads MNHNS and CDR2 reads SASEGT.